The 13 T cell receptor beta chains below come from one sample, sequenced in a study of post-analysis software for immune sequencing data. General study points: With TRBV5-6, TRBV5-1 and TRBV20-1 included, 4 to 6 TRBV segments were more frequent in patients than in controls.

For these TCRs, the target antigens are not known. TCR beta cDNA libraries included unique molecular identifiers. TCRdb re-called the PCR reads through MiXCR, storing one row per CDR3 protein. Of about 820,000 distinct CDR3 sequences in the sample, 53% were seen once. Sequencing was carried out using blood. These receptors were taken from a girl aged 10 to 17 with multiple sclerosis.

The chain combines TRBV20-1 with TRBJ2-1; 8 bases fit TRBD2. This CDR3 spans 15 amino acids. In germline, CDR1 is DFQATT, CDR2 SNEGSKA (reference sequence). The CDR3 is CSVLLTAGAYNEQFF. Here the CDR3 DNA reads TGCAGCGTCCTACTCACAGCGGGGGCCTACAATGAGCAGTTCTTC.

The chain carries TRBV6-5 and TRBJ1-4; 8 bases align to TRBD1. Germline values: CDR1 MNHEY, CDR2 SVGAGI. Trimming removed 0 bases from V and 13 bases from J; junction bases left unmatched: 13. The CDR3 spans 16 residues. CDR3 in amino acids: CASSYSTSGGEGRLFF. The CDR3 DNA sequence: TGTGCCAGCAGTTACTCGACGTCAGGGGGCGAAGGTAGACTGTTTTTT.

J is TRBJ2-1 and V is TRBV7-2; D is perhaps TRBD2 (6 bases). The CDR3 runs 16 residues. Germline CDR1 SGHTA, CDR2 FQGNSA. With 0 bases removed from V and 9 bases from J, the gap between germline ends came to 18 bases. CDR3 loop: CASSLASSGWGTEQFF. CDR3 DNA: TGTGCCAGCAGCTTAGCCAGTAGCGGTTGGGGCACTGAGCAGTTCTTC.

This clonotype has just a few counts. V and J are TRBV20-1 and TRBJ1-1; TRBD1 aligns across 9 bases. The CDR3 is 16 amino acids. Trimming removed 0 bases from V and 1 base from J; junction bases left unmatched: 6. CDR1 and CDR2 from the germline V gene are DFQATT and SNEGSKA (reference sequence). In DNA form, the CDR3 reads TGCAGTGCTAGAGATCCCCCGGGACAGGGGAACACTGAAGCTTTCTTT. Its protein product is CSARDPPGQGNTEAFF.

The CDR3 here is CASSLDRAGGVRYEQYF. CDR3 coding DNA: TGTGCCAGCAGCTTAGATAGGGCGGGAGGAGTTAGGTACGAGCAGTACTTC. The chain links TRBV7-6 to TRBJ2-7; 8 positions agree with TRBD2. Germline V gene sequence: CDR1 SGHVS, CDR2 FNYEAQ. V gave up 1 base and J gave up 4 bases; unmatched junction bases: 12. The CDR3 is 17 amino acids.

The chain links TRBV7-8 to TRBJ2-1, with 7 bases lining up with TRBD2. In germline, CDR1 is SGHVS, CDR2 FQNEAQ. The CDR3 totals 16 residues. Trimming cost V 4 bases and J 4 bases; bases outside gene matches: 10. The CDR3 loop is CASSSESGLLYNEQFF. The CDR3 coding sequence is TGTGCCAGCAGCTCTGAATCGGGACTATTATACAATGAGCAGTTCTTC.

The CDR3 nucleotides read TGTGCCAGCAGTGGCGACAGGGGGCTCGACGAGCAGTACTTC. Translating gives CASSGDRGLDEQYF. The rearrangement uses TRBV2 and TRBJ2-4; TRBD1 matches 10 bases. The J call may not be correct, given that the DNA end is closer to TRBJ2-7. The CDR3 loop spans 14 amino acids. From germline, CDR1 is SNHLY and CDR2 FYNNEI.

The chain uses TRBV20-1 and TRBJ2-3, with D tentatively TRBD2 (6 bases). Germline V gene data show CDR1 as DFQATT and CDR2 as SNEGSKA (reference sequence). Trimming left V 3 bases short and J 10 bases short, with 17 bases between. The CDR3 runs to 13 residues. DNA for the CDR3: TGCAGTGCTAGTTACGCGGGGCAATCTGCGCAGTATTTT. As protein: CSASYAGQSAQYF.

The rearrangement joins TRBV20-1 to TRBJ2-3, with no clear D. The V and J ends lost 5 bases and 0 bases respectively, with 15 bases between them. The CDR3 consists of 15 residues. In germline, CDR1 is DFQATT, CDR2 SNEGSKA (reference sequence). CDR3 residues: CSAPAPSISTDTQYF. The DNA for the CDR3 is TGCAGTGCTCCGGCGCCCTCCATTAGCACAGATACGCAGTATTTT.

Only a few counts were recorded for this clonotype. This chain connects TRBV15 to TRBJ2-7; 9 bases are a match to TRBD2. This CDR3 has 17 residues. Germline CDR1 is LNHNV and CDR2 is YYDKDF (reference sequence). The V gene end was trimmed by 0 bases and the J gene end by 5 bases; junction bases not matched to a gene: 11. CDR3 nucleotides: TGTGCCACCAGCAGAGATCCTGCGGGGACTAGCATCCACGAGCAGTACTTC. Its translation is CATSRDPAGTSIHEQYF. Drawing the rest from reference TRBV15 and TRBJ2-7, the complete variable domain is DAMVIQNPRYQVTQFGKPVTLSCSQTLNHNVMYWYQQKSSQAPKLLFHYYDKDFNNEADTPDNFQSRRPNTSFCFLDIRSPGLGDTAMYLCATSRDPAGTSIHEQYFGPGTRLTVT.

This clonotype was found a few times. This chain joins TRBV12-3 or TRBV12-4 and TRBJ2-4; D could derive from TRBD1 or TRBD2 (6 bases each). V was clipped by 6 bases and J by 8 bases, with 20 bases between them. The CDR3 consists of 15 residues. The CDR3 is CASRGLTGGGDIQYF. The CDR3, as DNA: TGTGCCAGCAGGGGATTGACAGGTGGAGGGGACATTCAGTACTTC.

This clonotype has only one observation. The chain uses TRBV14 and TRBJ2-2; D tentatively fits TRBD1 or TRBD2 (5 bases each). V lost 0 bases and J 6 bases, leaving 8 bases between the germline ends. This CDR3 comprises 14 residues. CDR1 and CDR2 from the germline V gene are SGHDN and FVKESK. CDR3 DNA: TGTGCCAGCAGCCAAGAGCTGGGGGCCGGGGAGCTGTTTTTT. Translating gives CASSQELGAGELFF.

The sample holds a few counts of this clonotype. The DNA for the CDR3 is TGTGCCAGCAGCTTAAGGGGAGAGTCTGAAGCTTTCTTT. It encodes CASSLRGESEAFF. The gene calls are TRBV7-8 and TRBJ1-1, with D perhaps matching TRBD1 (5 bases). V gave up 2 bases and J gave up 6 bases, with 10 bases separating them. The CDR3 runs to 13 residues. Germline CDR1 and CDR2: SGHVS and FQNEAQ.